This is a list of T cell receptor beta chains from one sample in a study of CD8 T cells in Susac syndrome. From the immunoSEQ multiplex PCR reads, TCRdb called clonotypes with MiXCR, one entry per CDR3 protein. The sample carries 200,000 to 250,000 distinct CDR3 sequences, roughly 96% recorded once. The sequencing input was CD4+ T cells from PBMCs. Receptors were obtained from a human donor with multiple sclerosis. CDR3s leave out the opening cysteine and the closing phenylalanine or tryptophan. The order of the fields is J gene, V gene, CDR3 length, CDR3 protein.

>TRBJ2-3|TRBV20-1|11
SAERTGTDTQY
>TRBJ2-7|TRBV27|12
ASSSLAGTGEQY
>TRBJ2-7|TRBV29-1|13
SVTPGQGKQYEQY
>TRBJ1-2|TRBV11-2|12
ASSLLGSNYGYT
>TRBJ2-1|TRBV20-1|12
SAAPTRGKNEQF
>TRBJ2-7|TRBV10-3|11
ATKGLEQYEQY
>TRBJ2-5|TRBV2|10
ASRGQTETQY
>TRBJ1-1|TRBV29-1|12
SVIKGTANTEAF
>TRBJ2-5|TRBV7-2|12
ASAEPGGLETQY
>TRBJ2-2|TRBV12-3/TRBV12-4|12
ASSGTTNTGELF
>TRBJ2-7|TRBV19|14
ASSIDAYRGSYEQY
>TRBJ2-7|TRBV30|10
AWSGTTYEQY
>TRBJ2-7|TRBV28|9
ASSTNYEQY
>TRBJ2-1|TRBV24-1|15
ATSGRGRGQSYNEQF
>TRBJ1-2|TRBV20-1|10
SAIATARGYT
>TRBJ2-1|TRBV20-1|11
SARGSGPGEQF
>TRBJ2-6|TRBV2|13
ASSEGGFEANVLT
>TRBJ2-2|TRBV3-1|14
ASSPGVFSNTGELF
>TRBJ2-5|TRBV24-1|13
ATSDPREIQETQY
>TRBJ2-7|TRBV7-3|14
ASSLFPAGGSYEQY
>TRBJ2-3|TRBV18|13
ASSLDRIPTDTQY
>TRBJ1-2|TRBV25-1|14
ASRQSGGELANGYT
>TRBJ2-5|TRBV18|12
ASSPLDATETQY
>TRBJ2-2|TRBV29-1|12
SVQGGRSTGELF
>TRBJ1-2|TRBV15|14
ATSRDPLGANYGYT
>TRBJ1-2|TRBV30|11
AWRKQGELGYT
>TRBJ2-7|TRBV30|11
AWSPSSSYEQY
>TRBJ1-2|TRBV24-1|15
ATSPRGQGWFGYGYT
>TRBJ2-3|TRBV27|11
ASSLQRADTQY
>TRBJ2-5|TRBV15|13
ATSRDGGYQETQY
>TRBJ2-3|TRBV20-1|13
SARSLAAGTDTQY
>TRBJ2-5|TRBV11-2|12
ASRHGTRQETQY
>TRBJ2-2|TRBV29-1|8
SVGDGELF
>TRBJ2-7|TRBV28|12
ASKKGMSSYEQY
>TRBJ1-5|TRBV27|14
ASNPYPRDRGQPQH
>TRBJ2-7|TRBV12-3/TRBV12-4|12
ASSLSSRGYEQY
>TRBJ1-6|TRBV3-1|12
ASSQPGYNSPLH
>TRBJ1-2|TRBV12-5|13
ASGRPGTTGYGYT
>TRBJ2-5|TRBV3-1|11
ASATDLQETQY
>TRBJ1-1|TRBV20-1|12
SATTGGANTEAF
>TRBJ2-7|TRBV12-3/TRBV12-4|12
ASSLGNDGSEQY
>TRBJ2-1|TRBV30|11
AGSGTSYNEQF
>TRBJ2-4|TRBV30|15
AWSVLGLADAKNIQY
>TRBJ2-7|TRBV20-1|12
SSSPGTGSYEQY
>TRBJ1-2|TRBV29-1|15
SVDGRDYPPVNYGYT
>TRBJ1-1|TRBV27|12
ASRPWTDDFEAF
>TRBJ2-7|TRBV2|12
ASSTRSRPHEQY
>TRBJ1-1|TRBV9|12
ASSVGRESTEAF